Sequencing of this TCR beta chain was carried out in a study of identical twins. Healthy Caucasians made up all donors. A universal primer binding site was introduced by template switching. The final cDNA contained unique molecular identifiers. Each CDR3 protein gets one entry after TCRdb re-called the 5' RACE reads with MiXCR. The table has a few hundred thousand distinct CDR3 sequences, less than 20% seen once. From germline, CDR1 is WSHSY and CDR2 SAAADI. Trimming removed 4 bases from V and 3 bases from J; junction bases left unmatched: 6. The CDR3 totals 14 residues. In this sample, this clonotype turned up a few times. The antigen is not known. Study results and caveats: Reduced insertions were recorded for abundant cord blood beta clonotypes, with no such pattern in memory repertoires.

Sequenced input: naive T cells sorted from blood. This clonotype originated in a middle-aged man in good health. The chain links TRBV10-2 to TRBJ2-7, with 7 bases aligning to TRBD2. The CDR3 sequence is CASSGSSGVYEQYF. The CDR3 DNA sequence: TGCGCCAGCAGTGGATCTAGCGGTGTCTACGAGCAGTACTTC.